This T cell receptor beta chain was identified in a study of regulatory T cells in long-lasting Graves disease. Germline CDR1 and CDR2: SGHTA and FQGNSA. CDR3 size: 12 residues. With 3 bases removed from V and 6 bases from J, the gap between germline ends came to 8 bases. This clonotype was detected many times. As yet, its antigen is unknown. Time point noted: newly diagnosed GD, antithyroid drugs for less than 3 months. Following extraction of RNA from PBMCs, that RNA was used to make the TCR library. Construction of TCR beta libraries relied on iRepertoire HTBI primers and on Arm-PCR targeting CDR3 regions. TCRdb analysed the multiplex PCR reads with MiXCR anew, one entry per CDR3 protein. Among a few hundred thousand distinct CDR3 sequences listed, under 20% were seen once. Overall study results and limits: Whereas 966 public clonotypes were shared by new patients, persistent patients shared more, at around 2,700.

This same sample was also part of a study on T cells in Graves' hyperthyroidism and ophthalmopathy.

The TCR originated in a woman aged 25 to 39 with Graves disease. Material: peripheral blood mononuclear cells (PBMCs), obtained at new diagnosis, from a patient treated with antithyroid drugs. The chain carries TRBV7-2 and TRBJ1-1; D remains unclear. CDR3 sequence: CASSFLSSEAFF. The DNA for the CDR3 is TGTGCCAGCAGCTTTCTGAGTTCTGAAGCTTTCTTT. Filled out from reference TRBV7-2 and TRBJ1-1, the complete variable domain reads GAGVSQSPSNKVTEKGKDVELRCDPISGHTALYWYRQSLGQGLEFLIYFQGNSAPDKSGLPSDRFSAERTGGSVSTLTIQRTQQEDSAVYLCASSFLSSEAFFGQGTRLTVV.